Below, 17 T cell receptor beta chains from the same sample are listed, as sequenced in a study of preoperative IRX-2 immunotherapy in early breast cancer. This sample's treatment: preoperative locoregional IRX-2 cytokine immunotherapy. Profiled with immunoSEQ multiplex PCR; TCRdb holds only in-frame clones, not every one. The sample records 35,000 to 55,000 clones, about 94% being singletons. The starting material was tumor tissue, obtained after IRX-2 immunotherapy. The origin of the receptors is a human donor with breast cancer.

The chain joins TRBV5-8 to TRBJ2-5; 7 nucleotides align to TRBD2. The V and J ends lost 0 bases and 0 bases, in that order; junction bases with no gene match: 2. The CDR3 consists of 15 residues. Germline loops: CDR1 SGHTS, CDR2 YDEGEE. The CDR3 DNA is TGTGCCAGCAGCTTGGGGGCGGGGGACCAAGAGACCCAGTACTTC. The encoded protein is CASSLGAGDQETQYF.

The V call is TRBV5-1, the J call TRBJ2-1, with D perhaps matching TRBD1 (5 bases). Germline V CDR1 and CDR2: SGHRS, YFSETQ. V was clipped by 7 bases and J by 7 bases, with 18 bases between them. The CDR3 totals 14 residues. The CDR3 loop reads CASGPGHQENEQFF. The CDR3 DNA is TGCGCCAGCGGTCCCGGACATCAAGAGAATGAGCAGTTCTTC. The full variable domain, rest sourced from reference TRBV5-1 and TRBJ2-1, is KAGVTQTPRYLIKTRGQQVTLSCSPISGHRSVSWYQQTPGQGLQFLFEYFSETQRNKGNFPGRFSGRQFSNSRSEMNVSTLELGDSALYLCASGPGHQENEQFFGPGTRLTVL.

This chain uses TRBV11-2 with TRBJ2-5, with D unresolved. The V gene's germline CDR1 is SGHAT and CDR2 FQNNGV. The CDR3 has 11 residues. Trimming cost V 1 base and J 4 bases, with 1 base left between them. CDR3: CASSLAETQYF. CDR3 DNA sequence: TGTGCCAGCAGCTTAGCAGAGACCCAGTACTTC.

V is TRBV19 and J is TRBJ1-4; the D gene is possibly TRBD1 (6 bases). Trimming removed 9 bases at V and 7 bases at J, with 30 bases between. CDR1 is LNHDA and CDR2 is SQIVND in the germline V gene (reference sequence). The CDR3 has 18 amino acids. The CDR3 sequence: CASQKGGRQALRGEKLFF. DNA of the CDR3: TGTGCCAGCCAAAAAGGGGGGAGACAGGCCCTCCGCGGTGAAAAACTGTTTTTT.

J is TRBJ2-5 and V is TRBV11-2; 10 nucleotides match TRBD2. The CDR3 consists of 14 residues. With V trimmed by 5 bases and J by 5 bases, 5 bases remained unmatched. The germline V gene encodes CDR1 SGHAT and CDR2 FQNNGV. CDR3 sequence (DNA): TGTGCCAGCAGCGAAACTAGCGGGGTGGAGACCCAGTACTTC. Translated, it gives CASSETSGVETQYF.

The rearrangement links TRBV18 to TRBJ2-7; D is undetermined. Germline values: CDR1 KGHSH, CDR2 LQKENI. The V and J ends lost 3 bases and 0 bases respectively, with 6 bases between them. The CDR3 extends over 13 amino acids. CDR3 protein: CASSPTASYEQYF. In nucleotides, the CDR3 is TGTGCCAGCTCACCTACGGCCTCCTACGAGCAGTACTTC.

V gene TRBV11-3 combines with J gene TRBJ2-2; 11 bases fit TRBD1. V shed 0 bases and J 7 bases; nucleotides not matched to a gene: 16. The CDR3 loop spans 20 amino acids. Germline CDR1 SGHNT, CDR2 YENEEA. The CDR3 loop reads CASSLDLIPRTGGRGGELFF. The CDR3 DNA reads TGTGCCAGCAGCTTAGATCTAATCCCCCGGACAGGGGGCAGGGGCGGGGAGCTGTTTTTT. Full variable domain (remainder filled in from reference TRBV11-3 and TRBJ2-2): EAGVVQSPRYKIIEKKQPVAFWCNPISGHNTLYWYLQNLGQGPELLIRYENEEAVDDSQLPKDRFSAERLKGVDSTLKIQPAELGDSAVYLCASSLDLIPRTGGRGGELFFGEGSRLTVL.

The rearrangement uses TRBV7-3 and TRBJ2-7; 10 nucleotides align to TRBD2. J lost 6 bases, V lost 6 bases, and 5 bases had no gene match. In germline, CDR1 is SGHTA, CDR2 FQGTGA. CDR3 size: 13 residues. The DNA for the CDR3 is TGTGCCAGCAGTACTCTAGCGGGAGCCGAGCAGTACTTC. This codes for CASSTLAGAEQYF.

This clone was found once. The chain carries TRBV18 and TRBJ2-7; 9 bases match TRBD1. Losses at the gene ends were 1 base for V and 5 bases for J; bases not matched to a gene: 3. The CDR3 spans 14 residues. Looked up from germline, CDR1 is KGHSH and CDR2 is LQKENI. CDR3 DNA sequence: TGTGCCAGCTCACCACGGACAGGGGACAACGAGCAGTACTTC. Its translation: CASSPRTGDNEQYF. Using reference TRBV18 and TRBJ2-7 for the parts outside the CDR3, the full variable domain is NAGVMQNPRHLVRRRGQEARLRCSPMKGHSHVYWYRQLPEEGLKFMVYLQKENIIDESGMPKERFSAEFPKEGPSILRIQQVVRGDSAAYFCASSPRTGDNEQYFGPGTRLTVT.

The rearrangement links TRBV7-2 to TRBJ2-7, with a possible D match to TRBD2 (5 bases). V was pared by 1 base and J by 1 base, with 11 bases between. The CDR3 runs to 15 residues. Germline loops: CDR1 SGHTA, CDR2 FQGNSA. The CDR3, as DNA: TGTGCCAGCAGCTTAGGGGGAGACCCATCCTACGAGCAGTACTTC. It translates to CASSLGGDPSYEQYF.

The chain recombines TRBV10-1 with TRBJ2-7, with D possibly matching TRBD2 (7 bases). The CDR3 runs 16 residues. Germline V gene data show CDR1 as WNHNN and CDR2 as SYGVQD (reference sequence). V was cut by 2 bases and J by 11 bases, with 25 bases left in between. The CDR3: CASSERGGLDHNREYF. The CDR3 DNA sequence: TGCGCCAGCAGTGAGCGCGGGGGCCTGGACCACAATAGGGAGTACTTC.

The V gene is TRBV7-2, the J gene TRBJ1-3, with D uncertain. Trimming shortened V by 5 bases and J by 3 bases, and 11 bases separated the two germline ends. The CDR3 is made up of 14 amino acids. Germline V gene lookup returns CDR1 SGHTA and CDR2 FQGNSA. This chain's CDR3 is CASSVLLVGNTIYF. CDR3 bases: TGTGCCAGCAGCGTACTATTAGTTGGAAACACCATATATTTT.

The chain combines TRBV14 with TRBJ1-3; no clear D gene. Trimming removed 3 bases at V and 0 bases at J, with 6 bases between. The CDR3 loop spans 14 amino acids. The germline gives CDR1 SGHDN, CDR2 FVKESK. CDR3 DNA: TGTGCCAGCAGCCAGCGGCTCTCTGGAAACACCATATATTTT. It codes for CASSQRLSGNTIYF.

In DNA, the CDR3 is TGCGCCAGCAGCCAAGGGGACCTTGGGAGGTGGGGAACTGAAGCTTTCTTT. This sequence encodes CASSQGDLGRWGTEAFF. The chain recombines TRBV4-1 with TRBJ1-1; the D gene is possibly TRBD1 (5 bases). The ends were cut back, 1 base at V and 5 bases at J, with 20 bases in the middle. Germline lookup yields CDR1 MGHRA and CDR2 YSYEKL. The CDR3 length is 17 residues.

A note on this clone: Relative to the germline gene, one junction end is altered; a read error may explain this. The V call is TRBV2, the J call TRBJ2-3; 8 bases agree with TRBD2. Germline V gene sequence: CDR1 SNHLY, CDR2 FYNNEI. The CDR3 extends over 12 amino acids. CDR3: CASSQAGLVEYF. Here the CDR3 DNA reads TGTGCCAGCAGTCAAGCGGGACTAGTAGAATATTTT.

The CDR3 spells CASSLLLAGEGDTQYF. For the CDR3, the DNA is TGTGCCAGCAGTTTACTGCTAGCGGGGGAGGGAGATACGCAGTATTTT. The chain has TRBV28 and TRBJ2-3; 10 bases map to TRBD2. Germline V CDR1 and CDR2: MDHEN, SYDVKM. The CDR3 contains 16 residues. Germline trimming cut 2 bases from V and 5 bases from J; bases unmatched to any gene: 7.

The V call is TRBV7-7, the J call TRBJ2-2; D might be TRBD2 (5 bases). Trimming removed 5 bases at V and 3 bases at J, with 7 bases between. From germline, CDR1 is SSHAT and CDR2 FNYEAQ (reference sequence). The CDR3 extends over 13 amino acids. DNA for the CDR3: TGTGCCAGCAGCGAACTAGACACCGGGGAGCTGTTTTTT. This codes for CASSELDTGELFF.